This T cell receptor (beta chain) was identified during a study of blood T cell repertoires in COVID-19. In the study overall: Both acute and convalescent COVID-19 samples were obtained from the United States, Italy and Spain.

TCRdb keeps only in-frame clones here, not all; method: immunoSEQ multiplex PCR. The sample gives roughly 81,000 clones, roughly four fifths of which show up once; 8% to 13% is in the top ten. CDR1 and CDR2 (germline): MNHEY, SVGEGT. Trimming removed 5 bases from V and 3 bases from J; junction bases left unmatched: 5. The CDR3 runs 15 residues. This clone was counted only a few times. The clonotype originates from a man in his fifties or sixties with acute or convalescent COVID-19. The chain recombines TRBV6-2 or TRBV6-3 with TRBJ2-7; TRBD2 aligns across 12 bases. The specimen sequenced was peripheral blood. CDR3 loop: CASSLAGGARYEQYF. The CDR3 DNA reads TGTGCCAGCAGTCTAGCGGGAGGGGCCCGCTACGAGCAGTACTTC.